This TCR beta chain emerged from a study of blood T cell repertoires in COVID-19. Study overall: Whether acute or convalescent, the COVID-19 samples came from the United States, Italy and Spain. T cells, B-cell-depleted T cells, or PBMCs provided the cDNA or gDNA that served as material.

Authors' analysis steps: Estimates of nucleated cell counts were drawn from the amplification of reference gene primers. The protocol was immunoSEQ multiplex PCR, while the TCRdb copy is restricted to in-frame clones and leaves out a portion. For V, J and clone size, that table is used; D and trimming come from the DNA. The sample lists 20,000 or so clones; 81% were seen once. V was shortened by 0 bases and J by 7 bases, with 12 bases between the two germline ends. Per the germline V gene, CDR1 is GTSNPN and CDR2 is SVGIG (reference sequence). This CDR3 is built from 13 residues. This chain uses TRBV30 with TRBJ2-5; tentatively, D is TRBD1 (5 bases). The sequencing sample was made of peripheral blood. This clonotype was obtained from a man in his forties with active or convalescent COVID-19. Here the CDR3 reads CAWSVEVGATQYF. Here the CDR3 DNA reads TGTGCCTGGAGTGTAGAAGTAGGGGCGACCCAGTACTTC.